This T cell receptor (beta chain) originates from a study of cytomegalovirus exposure and HLA in healthy donors. This CDR3 is built from 17 residues. V lost 3 bases to trimming and J lost 6 bases; unmatched junction nucleotides: 14. Germline CDR1 LGHNA, CDR2 YSLEER. Use of 60 Vbeta and 13 Jbeta primers characterized the PCR. Generated by immunoSEQ multiplex PCR, the TCRdb table keeps only in-frame clones and is missing some. Of under 130,000 clones in the sample, 65% to 90% were seen once. Material: PBMCs. The chain has TRBV4-3 and TRBJ2-3; TRBD2 matches 8 bases. The source is a man aged 25-45 years in good health and CMV-seropositive. DNA of the CDR3: TGCGCCAGCAGCCAGAATTACGGGACTAGTGGCGTGGATACGCAGTATTTT. It translates to CASSQNYGTSGVDTQYF.